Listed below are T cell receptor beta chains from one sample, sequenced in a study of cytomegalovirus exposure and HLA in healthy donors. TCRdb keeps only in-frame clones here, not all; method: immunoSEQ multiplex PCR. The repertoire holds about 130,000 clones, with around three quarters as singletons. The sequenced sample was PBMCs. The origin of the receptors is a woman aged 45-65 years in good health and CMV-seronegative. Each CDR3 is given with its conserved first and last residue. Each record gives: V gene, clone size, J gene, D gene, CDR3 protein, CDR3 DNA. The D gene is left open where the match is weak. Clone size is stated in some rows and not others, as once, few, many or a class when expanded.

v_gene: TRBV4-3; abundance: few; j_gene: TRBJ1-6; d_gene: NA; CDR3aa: CASSERDGNSPLHF; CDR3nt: TGCGCCAGCAGCGAGCGGGACGGCAATTCACCCCTCCACTTT
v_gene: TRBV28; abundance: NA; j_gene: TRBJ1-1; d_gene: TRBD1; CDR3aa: CASRPGQGKWTEAFF; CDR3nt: TGTGCCAGCAGGCCGGGACAGGGGAAGTGGACTGAAGCTTTCTTT
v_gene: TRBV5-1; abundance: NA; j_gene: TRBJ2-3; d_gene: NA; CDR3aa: CASSPGQSTDTQYF; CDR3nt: TGCGCCAGCAGCCCGGGACAAAGCACAGATACGCAGTATTTT
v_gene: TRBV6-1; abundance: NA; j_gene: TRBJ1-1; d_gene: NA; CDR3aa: CASSNRGGYTEAFF; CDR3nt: TGTGCCAGCAGCAATAGGGGGGGGTACACTGAAGCTTTCTTT
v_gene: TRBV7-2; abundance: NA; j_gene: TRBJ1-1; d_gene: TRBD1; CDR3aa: CASSPSGQGKTEAFF; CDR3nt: TGTGCCAGCAGTCCCTCGGGACAGGGTAAAACTGAAGCTTTCTTT
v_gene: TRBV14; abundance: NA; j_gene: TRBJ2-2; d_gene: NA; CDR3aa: CASSQDLAGSGTGELFF; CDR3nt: TGTGCCAGCAGCCAAGATCTCGCTGGATCCGGGACCGGGGAGCTGTTTTTT
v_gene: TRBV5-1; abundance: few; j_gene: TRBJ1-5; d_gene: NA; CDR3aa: CASSLDNSNQPQHF; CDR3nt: TGCGCCAGCAGCCTCGACAATAGCAATCAGCCCCAGCATTTT
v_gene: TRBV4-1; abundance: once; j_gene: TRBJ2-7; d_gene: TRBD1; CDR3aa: CASSLRQGAGDEQYF; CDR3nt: TGCGCCAGCAGCCTGAGACAGGGGGCGGGTGACGAGCAGTACTTC
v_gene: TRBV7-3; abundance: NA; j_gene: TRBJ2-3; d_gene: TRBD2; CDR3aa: CASSPRGAGGPDTQYF; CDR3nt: TGTGCCAGCAGCCCCCGGGGAGCGGGAGGCCCAGATACGCAGTATTTT
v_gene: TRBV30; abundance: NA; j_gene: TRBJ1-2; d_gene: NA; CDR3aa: CAWSTGIGGYGYTF; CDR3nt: TGTGCCTGGAGCACAGGGATTGGAGGCTATGGCTACACCTTC
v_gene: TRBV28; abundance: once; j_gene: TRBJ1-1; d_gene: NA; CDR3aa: CASSSVRGSYTEAFF; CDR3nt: TGTGCCAGCAGTTCGGTTAGGGGTTCGTACACTGAAGCTTTCTTT
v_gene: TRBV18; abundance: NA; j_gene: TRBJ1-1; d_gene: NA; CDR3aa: CASSPVGGRGEAFF; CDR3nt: TGTGCCAGCTCACCGGTAGGGGGGAGGGGTGAAGCTTTCTTT
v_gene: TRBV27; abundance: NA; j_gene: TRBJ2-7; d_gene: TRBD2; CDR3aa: CASREAGANEQYF; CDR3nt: TGTGCCAGCAGGGAAGCGGGAGCCAACGAGCAGTACTTC
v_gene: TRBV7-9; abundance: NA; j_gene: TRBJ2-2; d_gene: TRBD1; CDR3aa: CASRRRDRDGGELFF; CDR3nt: TGTGCCAGCAGACGCCGGGACAGGGACGGCGGGGAGCTGTTTTTT
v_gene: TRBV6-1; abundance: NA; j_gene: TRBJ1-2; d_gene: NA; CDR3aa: CASSEGGGVGGYTF; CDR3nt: TGTGCCAGCAGTGAGGGGGGGGGCGTAGGGGGCTACACCTTC
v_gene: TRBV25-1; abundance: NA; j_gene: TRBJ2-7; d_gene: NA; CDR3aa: CASSEKSGQGGYEQYF; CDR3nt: TGTGCCAGCAGTGAAAAGAGCGGGCAGGGAGGCTACGAGCAGTACTTC
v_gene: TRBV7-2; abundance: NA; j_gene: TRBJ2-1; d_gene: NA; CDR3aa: CASSSDRGLGGSNEQFF; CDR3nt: TGTGCCAGCAGCTCGGACAGGGGACTAGGGGGTAGCAATGAGCAGTTCTTC
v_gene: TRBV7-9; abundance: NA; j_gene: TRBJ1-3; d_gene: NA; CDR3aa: CSSSLGRAGNTIYF; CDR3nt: TGTTCCAGCAGCTTAGGCCGGGCTGGAAACACCATATATTTT
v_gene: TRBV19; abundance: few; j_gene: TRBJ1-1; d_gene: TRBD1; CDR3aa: CASSTTGLNTEAFF; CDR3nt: TGTGCCAGTAGTACGACAGGGTTGAACACTGAAGCTTTCTTT
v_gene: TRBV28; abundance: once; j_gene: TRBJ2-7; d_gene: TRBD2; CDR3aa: CASSFPGGPSYEQYF; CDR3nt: TGTGCCAGCAGTTTTCCGGGAGGGCCTTCGTACGAGCAGTACTTC
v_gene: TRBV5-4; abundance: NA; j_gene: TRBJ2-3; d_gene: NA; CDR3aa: CASSLAGRGTDTQYF; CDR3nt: TGTGCCAGCAGCTTGGCGGGCAGGGGCACAGATACGCAGTATTTT
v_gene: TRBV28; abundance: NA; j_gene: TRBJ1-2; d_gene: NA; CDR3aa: CAGGQLGYGYTF; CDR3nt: TGTGCCGGAGGACAGCTAGGCTATGGCTACACCTTC
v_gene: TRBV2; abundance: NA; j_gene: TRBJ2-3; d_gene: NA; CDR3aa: CASSPKPGSVDTQYF; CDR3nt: TGTGCCAGCAGTCCCAAGCCAGGGTCGGTAGATACGCAGTATTTT
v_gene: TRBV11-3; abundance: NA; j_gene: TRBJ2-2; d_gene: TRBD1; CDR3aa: CASSTQGAAGELFF; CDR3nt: TGTGCCAGCAGTACTCAGGGGGCGGCCGGGGAGCTGTTTTTT
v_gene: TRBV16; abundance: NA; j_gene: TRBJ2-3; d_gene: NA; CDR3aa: CASSQYELVTDTQYF; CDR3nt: TGTGCCAGCAGCCAATACGAACTGGTCACAGATACGCAGTATTTT
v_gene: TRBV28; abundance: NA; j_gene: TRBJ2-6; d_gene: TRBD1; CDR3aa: CASSVTGAGANVLTF; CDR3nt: TGTGCCAGCAGTGTCACAGGGGCGGGGGCCAACGTCCTGACTTTC
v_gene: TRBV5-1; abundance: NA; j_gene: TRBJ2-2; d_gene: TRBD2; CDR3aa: CASSSEREMITGELFF; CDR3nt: TGCGCCAGCAGCTCGGAGCGGGAGATGATCACCGGGGAGCTGTTTTTT
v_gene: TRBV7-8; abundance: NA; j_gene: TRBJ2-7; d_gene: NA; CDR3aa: CASSLGRSYEQYF; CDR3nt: TGTGCCAGCAGCTTAGGGCGGTCCTACGAGCAGTACTTC
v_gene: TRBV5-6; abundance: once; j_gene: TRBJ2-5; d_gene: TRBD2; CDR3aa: CASSFLAGGLEQYF; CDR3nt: TGTGCCAGCAGCTTTTTAGCGGGAGGGCTGGAGCAGTACTTC
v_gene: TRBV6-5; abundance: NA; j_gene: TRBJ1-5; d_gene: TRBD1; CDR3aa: CASRSGTGAQPQHF; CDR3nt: TGTGCCAGCAGATCCGGGACAGGGGCTCAGCCCCAGCATTTT
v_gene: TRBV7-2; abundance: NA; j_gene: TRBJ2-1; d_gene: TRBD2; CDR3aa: CASSLGTSGIGSSYNEQFF; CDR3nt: TGTGCCAGCAGCTTAGGGACTAGCGGGATTGGGAGCTCCTACAATGAGCAGTTCTTC
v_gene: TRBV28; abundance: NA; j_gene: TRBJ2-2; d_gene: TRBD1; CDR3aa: CAGQTGGNTGELFF; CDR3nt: TGTGCCGGCCAGACAGGGGGAAACACCGGGGAGCTGTTTTTT
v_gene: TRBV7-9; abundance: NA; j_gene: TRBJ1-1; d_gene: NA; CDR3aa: CASSLGSGEDTEAFF; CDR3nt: TGTGCCAGCAGCTTAGGATCGGGGGAGGACACTGAAGCTTTCTTT
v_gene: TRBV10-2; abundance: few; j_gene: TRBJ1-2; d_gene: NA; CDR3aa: CASSDRHYGYTF; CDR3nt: TGCGCCAGCAGTGACAGACATTATGGCTACACCTTC
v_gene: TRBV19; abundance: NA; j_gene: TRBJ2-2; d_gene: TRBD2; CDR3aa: CASSGDYPGELFF; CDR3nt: TGTGCCAGTAGTGGGGACTATCCCGGGGAGCTGTTTTTT
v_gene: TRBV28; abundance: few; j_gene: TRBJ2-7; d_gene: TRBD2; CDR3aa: CASSSPGLAGSFHEQYF; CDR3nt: TGTGCCAGCAGTTCCCCGGGACTAGCGGGTAGCTTCCACGAGCAGTACTTC
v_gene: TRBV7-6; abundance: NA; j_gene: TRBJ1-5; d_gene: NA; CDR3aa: CASSLGVGNQPQHF; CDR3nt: TGTGCCAGCAGCTTAGGAGTGGGCAATCAGCCCCAGCATTTT
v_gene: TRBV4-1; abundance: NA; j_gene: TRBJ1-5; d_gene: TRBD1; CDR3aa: CASSQEEGQGNQPQHF; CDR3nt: TGCGCCAGCAGCCAAGAAGAAGGACAGGGCAATCAGCCCCAGCATTTT
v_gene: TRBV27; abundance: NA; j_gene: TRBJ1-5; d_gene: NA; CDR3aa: CASNGQGYSNQPQHF; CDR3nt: TGTGCCAGCAACGGGCAGGGCTATAGCAATCAGCCCCAGCATTTT
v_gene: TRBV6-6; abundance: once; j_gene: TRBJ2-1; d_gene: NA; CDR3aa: CASTSTGTLNEQFF; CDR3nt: TGTGCCAGCACCTCCACCGGGACTTTAAATGAGCAGTTCTTC
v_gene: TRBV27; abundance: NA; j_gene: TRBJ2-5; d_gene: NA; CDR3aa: CASSHPRQETQYF; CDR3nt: TGTGCCAGCAGTCATCCGCGCCAAGAGACCCAGTACTTC
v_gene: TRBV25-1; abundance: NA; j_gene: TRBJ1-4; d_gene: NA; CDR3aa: CASSEFGRKLFF; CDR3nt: TGTGCCAGCAGTGAATTTGGGAGAAAACTGTTTTTT
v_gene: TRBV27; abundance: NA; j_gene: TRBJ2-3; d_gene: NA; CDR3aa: CASSLSIGTDTQYF; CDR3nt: TGTGCCAGCAGTTTATCGATAGGCACAGATACGCAGTATTTT
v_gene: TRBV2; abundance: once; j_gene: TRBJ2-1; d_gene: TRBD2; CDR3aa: CASSEAAGAGYNEQFF; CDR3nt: TGTGCCAGCAGTGAAGCAGCGGGAGCGGGGTACAATGAGCAGTTCTTC
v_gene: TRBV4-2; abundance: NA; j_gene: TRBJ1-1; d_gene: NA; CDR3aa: CASSQDGGGVGEAFF; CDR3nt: TGTGCCAGCAGCCAAGATGGAGGCGGTGTTGGAGAAGCTTTCTTT
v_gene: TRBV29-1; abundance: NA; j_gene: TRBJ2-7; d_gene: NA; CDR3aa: CSVPRDIVNEQYF; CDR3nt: TGCAGCGTTCCCCGGGACATAGTCAACGAGCAGTACTTC
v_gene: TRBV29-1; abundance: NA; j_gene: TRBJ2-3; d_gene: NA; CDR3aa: CSVGGEHRVLITDTQYF; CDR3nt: TGCAGCGTTGGGGGGGAACACCGAGTATTAATCACAGATACGCAGTATTTT
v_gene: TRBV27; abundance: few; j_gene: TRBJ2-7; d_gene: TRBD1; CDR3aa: CASSLGDRVAHEQYF; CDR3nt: TGTGCCAGCAGTTTAGGAGACAGGGTAGCACACGAGCAGTACTTC
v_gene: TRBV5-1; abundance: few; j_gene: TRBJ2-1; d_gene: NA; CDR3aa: CASSSDPAYNEQFF; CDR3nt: TGCGCCAGCAGCAGCGACCCAGCCTACAATGAGCAGTTCTTC
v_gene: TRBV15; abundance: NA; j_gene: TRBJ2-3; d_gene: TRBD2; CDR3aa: CATSRDPLSGRITDTQYF; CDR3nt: TGTGCCACCAGCAGAGACCCCCTGAGCGGGAGGATAACAGATACGCAGTATTTT
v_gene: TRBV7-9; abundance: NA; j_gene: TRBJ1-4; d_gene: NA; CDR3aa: CASTPGGDVGEKLFF; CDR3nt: TGTGCCAGCACTCCCGGAGGGGATGTGGGAGAAAAACTGTTTTTT
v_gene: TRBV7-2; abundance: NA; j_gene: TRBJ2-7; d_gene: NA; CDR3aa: CASSLARQGYEQYF; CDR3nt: TGTGCCAGCAGCTTAGCGCGGCAGGGGTACGAGCAGTACTTC
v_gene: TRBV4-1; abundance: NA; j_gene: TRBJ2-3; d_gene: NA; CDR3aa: CASSQESGRRGTQYF; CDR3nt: TGCGCCAGCAGCCAAGAGAGCGGCAGACGAGGTACGCAGTATTTT
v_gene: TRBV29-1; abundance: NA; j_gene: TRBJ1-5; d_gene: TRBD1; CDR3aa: CSVEAGGPDQPQHF; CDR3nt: TGCAGCGTTGAAGCAGGGGGCCCGGATCAGCCCCAGCATTTT
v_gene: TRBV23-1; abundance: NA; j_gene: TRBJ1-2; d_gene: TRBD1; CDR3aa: CASSQGTGGKDGYTF; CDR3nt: TGCGCCAGCAGTCAAGGGACAGGGGGTAAGGATGGCTACACCTTC
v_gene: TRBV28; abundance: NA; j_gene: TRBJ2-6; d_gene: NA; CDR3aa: CASHRGPHSGANVLTF; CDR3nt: TGTGCCAGCCACAGAGGGCCCCACTCTGGGGCCAACGTCCTGACTTTC
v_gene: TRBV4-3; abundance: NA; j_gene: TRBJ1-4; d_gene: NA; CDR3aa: CASSQDSPGEKLFF; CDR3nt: TGCGCCAGCAGCCAAGACAGTCCCGGGGAAAAACTGTTTTTT
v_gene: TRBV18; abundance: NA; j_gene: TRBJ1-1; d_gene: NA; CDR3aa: CASSPPRGSMNTEAFF; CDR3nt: TGTGCCAGCTCACCCCCCCGGGGGAGCATGAACACTGAAGCTTTCTTT
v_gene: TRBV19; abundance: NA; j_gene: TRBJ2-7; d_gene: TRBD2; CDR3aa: CASSVTGLAGKGWPYEQYF; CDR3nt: TGTGCCAGTAGTGTCACGGGACTAGCGGGAAAAGGGTGGCCCTACGAGCAGTACTTC
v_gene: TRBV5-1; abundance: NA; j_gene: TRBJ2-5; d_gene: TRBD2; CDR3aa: CASSPSGSGKETQYF; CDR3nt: TGCGCCAGCAGCCCAAGCGGGAGTGGCAAAGAGACCCAGTACTTC